Described below is a single T cell receptor (beta chain) sequence and its context. With 6 bases removed from V and 7 bases from J, the gap between germline ends came to 21 bases. This CDR3 spans 15 amino acids. Germline V gene lookup returns CDR1 SGHTA and CDR2 FQGNSA. The data were taken from a study of shared clonotypes between healthy human individuals. Produced via immunoSEQ multiplex PCR; TCRdb's table is partial and in-frame only. The sample holds approximately 2.1 million clones, 80% to 95% seen once. The source material was naive CD4+ T cells from PBMCs. Subset here: CD45RA+ positively selected. This TCR was sampled from a man aged 18 to 30 in good health. Some clones in this sample may be carry-over from other donors' samples. The chain has TRBV7-2 and TRBJ2-5, with D possibly being TRBD1 or TRBD2 (5 bases each). The CDR3 is CASRTIGTPGGTQYF. The DNA for the CDR3 is TGTGCCAGCAGAACTATTGGGACCCCAGGAGGGACCCAGTACTTC.